These 7 T cell receptor beta chains were all obtained from the same sample, sequenced in a study of blood T cell repertoires in COVID-19. This table comes from immunoSEQ multiplex PCR, and its TCRdb copy is limited to in-frame clones, with some not included. The table includes approximately 210,000 clones, approximately 84% detected once. Sample: peripheral blood. Every receptor here comes from a woman older than 75 with COVID-19, enrolled during active disease.

This clone was recorded only once. This chain uses TRBV5-4 with TRBJ2-7; D remains ambiguous. The CDR3 runs to 12 residues. Germline CDR1 is SGHNT and CDR2 is YYREEE (reference sequence). Trimming removed 1 base at V and 4 bases at J, with 6 bases between. In nucleotides, the CDR3 is TGTGCCAGCAGCTTGAACGGTTACGAGCAGTACTTC. This codes for CASSLNGYEQYF.

The chain links TRBV2 to TRBJ1-4; the D is unclear. Looked up from germline, CDR1 is SNHLY and CDR2 is FYNNEI. The germline V and J ends were trimmed by 7 bases and 3 bases, with 18 bases remaining between them. The CDR3 spans 16 residues. CDR3: CASTTPGERANEKLFF. DNA for the CDR3: TGTGCCAGCACGACCCCCGGGGAGAGGGCTAATGAAAAACTGTTTTTT.

V gene TRBV5-6 combines with J gene TRBJ2-5, with D unresolved. CDR3 length: 12 residues. CDR1 and CDR2 from the germline V gene are SGHDT and YYEEEE. V dropped 3 bases and J dropped 5 bases, with 8 bases sitting between them. CDR3: CASSSQMETQYF. In nucleotides, the CDR3 is TGTGCCAGCAGCTCCCAAATGGAGACCCAGTACTTC. The full variable domain, in which reference TRBV5-6 and TRBJ2-5 provide the parts outside the CDR3, is DAGVTQSPTHLIKTRGQQVTLRCSPKSGHDTVSWYQQALGQGPQFIFQYYEEEERQRGNFPDRFSGHQFPNYSSELNVNALLLGDSALYLCASSSQMETQYFGPGTRLLVL.

The gene calls are TRBV29-1 and TRBJ2-7, with 7 positions matching TRBD2. V lost 7 bases to trimming and J lost 2 bases; unmatched junction nucleotides: 11. Per germline, CDR1 SQVTM and CDR2 ANQGSEA. The CDR3 loop spans 14 amino acids. The CDR3 DNA reads TGCAGCGCGGTAGGGACTACTAGTACCTACGAGCAGTACTTC. Translation gives CSAVGTTSTYEQYF.

CDR3 DNA: TGTGCCATCAGTGCGTTCGGAGACAGTAATTCACCCCTCCACTTT. Translating it yields CAISAFGDSNSPLHF. V usage is TRBV10-3 and J usage is TRBJ1-6; D might be TRBD1 (5 bases). Per germline, CDR1 ENHRY and CDR2 SYGVKD. The length of the CDR3 is 15 residues. Trimming removed 4 bases at V and 6 bases at J, with 13 bases between.

The chain recombines TRBV18 with TRBJ2-1; no clear D gene. The CDR3 loop spans 12 amino acids. The germline CDR1 and CDR2 sequences are KGHSH and LQKENI. With 2 bases removed from V and 9 bases from J, the gap between germline ends came to 8 bases. CDR3 sequence reads: CASSPLYGEQFF. In nucleotides, the CDR3 is TGTGCCAGCTCACCATTGTACGGTGAGCAGTTCTTC.

This clone was seen once. Since a much larger clone is just one base distant, this may be a read error. The V call is TRBV11-2, the J call TRBJ1-5; D ambiguous. The CDR3 has 13 amino acids. Germline V gives CDR1 SGHAT, CDR2 FQNNGV. Trimming cost V 0 bases and J 6 bases, with 6 bases left between them. CDR3 protein: CASSLEEAQPQHF. The CDR3 DNA follows: TGTGCCAGCAGCTTAGAGGAGGCTCAGCCCCAGCATTTT.